This T cell receptor (beta chain) is drawn from a study of T cells after yellow fever vaccination. The study's findings and limits: The study re-detected most primary-vaccination clones after the booster (96% CD4, roughly 91% CD8).

This clonotype came up many times. Its antigen is currently unknown. In making TCR cDNA, 5'RACE template switching added a universal primer site and UMIs to it. TCRdb reprocessed the 5' RACE reads with MiXCR, giving one entry per CDR3 protein. The sample includes some 350,000 distinct CDR3 sequences, 6.2% of them seen just once. The CDR3 has 14 amino acids. Trimming took 2 bases from V and 3 from J, leaving 10 bases between them. Per germline, CDR1 SGHTA and CDR2 FQGNSA. The specimen comprised PBMCs, sampled 5 days after the yellow fever booster vaccination. V is TRBV7-2 and J is TRBJ1-1, with D unresolved. The clonotype was recovered from a young man who received the YFV17D yellow fever vaccine. In nucleotides, the CDR3 is TGTGCCAGCAGCTTACAACAAGCCGACACTGAAGCTTTCTTT. Translating gives CASSLQQADTEAFF.